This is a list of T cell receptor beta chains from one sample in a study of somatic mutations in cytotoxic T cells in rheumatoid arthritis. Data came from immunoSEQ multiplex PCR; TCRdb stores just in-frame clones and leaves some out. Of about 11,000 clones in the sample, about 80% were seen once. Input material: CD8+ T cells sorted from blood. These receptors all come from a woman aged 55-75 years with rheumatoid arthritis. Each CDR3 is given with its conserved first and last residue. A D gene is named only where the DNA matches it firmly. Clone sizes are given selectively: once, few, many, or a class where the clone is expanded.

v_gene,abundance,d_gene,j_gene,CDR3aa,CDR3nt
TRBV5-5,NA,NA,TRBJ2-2,CASSFGVSAGELFF,TGTGCCAGCAGCTTCGGGGTTAGCGCCGGGGAGCTGTTTTTT
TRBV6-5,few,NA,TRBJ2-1,CASNPGGNEQFF,TGTGCCAGCAACCCTGGCGGCAATGAGCAGTTCTTC
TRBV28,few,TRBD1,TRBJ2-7,CASSLSGTGKREQYF,TGTGCCAGCAGTTTATCCGGGACAGGGAAACGCGAGCAGTACTTC
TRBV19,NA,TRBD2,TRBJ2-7,CASSLLASGRYEQYF,TGTGCCAGTAGTCTTCTAGCTAGCGGGAGATACGAGCAGTACTTC
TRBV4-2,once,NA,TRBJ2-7,CASSHPGTYEQYF,TGTGCCAGCAGCCATCCAGGGACCTACGAGCAGTACTTC
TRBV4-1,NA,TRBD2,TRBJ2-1,CASSPGELAGLYNEQFF,TGCGCCAGCAGCCCGGGGGAACTAGCGGGACTTTACAATGAGCAGTTCTTC
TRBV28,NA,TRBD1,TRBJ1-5,CASSPPGTGVSQPQHF,TGTGCCAGCAGCCCTCCCGGGACAGGTGTCAGTCAGCCCCAGCATTTT
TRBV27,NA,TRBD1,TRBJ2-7,CASSPLGQLGEQYF,TGTGCCAGCAGTCCCCTGGGACAGTTAGGGGAGCAGTACTTC
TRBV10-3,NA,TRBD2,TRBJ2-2,CAISGGSGSHTGELFF,TGTGCCATCAGTGGGGGTAGCGGGAGTCATACCGGGGAGCTGTTTTTT
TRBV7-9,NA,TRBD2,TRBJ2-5,CAPRSERELQTQYF,TGTGCCCCCAGGTCCGAGCGGGAACTTCAGACCCAGTACTTC
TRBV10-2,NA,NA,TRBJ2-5,CASSRGETQYF,TGCGCCAGCAGTCGCGGGGAGACCCAGTACTTC
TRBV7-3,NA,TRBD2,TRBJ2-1,CASSLGLAGYNEQFF,TGTGCCAGCAGCTTGGGACTAGCGGGCTACAATGAGCAGTTCTTC
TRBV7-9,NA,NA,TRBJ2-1,CASSFLDVSDEQFF,TGTGCCAGCAGCTTCCTAGATGTATCAGATGAGCAGTTCTTC
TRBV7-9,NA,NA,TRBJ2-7,CASSLIGYEQYF,TGTGCCAGCAGCTTAATCGGCTACGAGCAGTACTTC
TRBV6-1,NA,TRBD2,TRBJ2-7,CASLGLAGGYEQYF,TGTGCCAGCCTAGGACTAGCGGGAGGGTACGAGCAGTACTTC
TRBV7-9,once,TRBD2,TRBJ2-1,CASSLTSGTYNEQFF,TGTGCCAGCAGCTTAACTAGCGGTACCTACAATGAGCAGTTCTTC
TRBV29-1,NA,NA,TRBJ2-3,CSVVLEAEVPDTQYF,TGCAGCGTTGTATTGGAAGCGGAAGTCCCAGATACGCAGTATTTT
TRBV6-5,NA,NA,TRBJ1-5,CASRGSRNQPQHF,TGTGCCAGCAGGGGGAGCCGCAATCAGCCCCAGCATTTT
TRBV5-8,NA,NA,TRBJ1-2,CASSVGPDGYTF,TGTGCCAGCAGCGTTGGGCCGGATGGCTACACCTTC
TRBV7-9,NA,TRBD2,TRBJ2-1,CASSPQAGGHYNEQFF,TGTGCCAGCAGCCCTCAAGCGGGAGGGCACTACAATGAGCAGTTCTTC
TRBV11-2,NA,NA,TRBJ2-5,CASRPGEGKTQYF,TGTGCCAGCAGACCAGGGGAGGGGAAGACCCAGTACTTC
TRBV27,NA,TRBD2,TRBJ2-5,CASSPAPGRVETQYF,TGTGCCAGCAGTCCCGCTCCAGGGAGGGTAGAGACCCAGTACTTC